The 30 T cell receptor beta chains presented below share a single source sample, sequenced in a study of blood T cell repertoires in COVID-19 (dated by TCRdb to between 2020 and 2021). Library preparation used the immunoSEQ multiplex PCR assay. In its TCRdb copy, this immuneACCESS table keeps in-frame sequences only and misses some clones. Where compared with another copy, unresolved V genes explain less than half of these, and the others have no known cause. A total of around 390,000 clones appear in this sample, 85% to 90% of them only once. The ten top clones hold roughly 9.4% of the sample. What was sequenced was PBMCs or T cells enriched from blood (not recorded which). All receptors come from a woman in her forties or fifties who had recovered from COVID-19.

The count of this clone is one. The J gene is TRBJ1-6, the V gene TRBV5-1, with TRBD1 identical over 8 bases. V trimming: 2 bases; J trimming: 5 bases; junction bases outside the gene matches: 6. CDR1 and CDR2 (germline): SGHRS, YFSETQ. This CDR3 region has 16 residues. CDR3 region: CASSFLRTGNNSPLHF. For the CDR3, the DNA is TGCGCCAGCAGCTTTCTCCGGACAGGGAATAATTCACCCCTCCACTTT.

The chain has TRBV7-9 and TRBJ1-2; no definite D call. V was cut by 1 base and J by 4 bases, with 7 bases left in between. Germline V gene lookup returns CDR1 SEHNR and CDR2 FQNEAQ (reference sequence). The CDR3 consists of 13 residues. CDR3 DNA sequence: TGTGCCAGCAGCTTAGGGACTTTCTATGGCTACACCTTC. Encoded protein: CASSLGTFYGYTF. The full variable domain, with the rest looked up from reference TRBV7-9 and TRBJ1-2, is DTGVSQNPRHKITKRGQNVTFRCDPISEHNRLYWYRQTLGQGPEFLTYFQNEAQLEKSRLLSDRFSAERPKGSFSTLEIQRTEQGDSAMYLCASSLGTFYGYTFGSGTRLTVV.

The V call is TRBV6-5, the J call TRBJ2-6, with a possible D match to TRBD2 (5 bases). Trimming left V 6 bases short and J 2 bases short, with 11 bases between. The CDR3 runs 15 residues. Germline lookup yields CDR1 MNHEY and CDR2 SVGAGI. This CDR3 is CASSRTGAGANVLTF. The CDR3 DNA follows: TGTGCCAGCAGCCGAACCGGGGCTGGGGCCAACGTCCTGACTTTC.

CDR3 nucleotide sequence: TGTGCCAGCAGAGTGGACTCTAGCAATCAGCCCCAGCATTTT. This codes for CASRVDSSNQPQHF. The V call is TRBV2, the J call TRBJ1-5; D gene unclear. Trimming took 6 bases from V and 0 from J, leaving 9 bases between them. The germline V gene has CDR1 SNHLY and CDR2 FYNNEI. This CDR3 region has 14 residues.

For the CDR3, the DNA is TGTGCCAGTAGTATAAATTTCGGTGGTGTAGACTATGGCTACACCTTC. Its translation: CASSINFGGVDYGYTF. The rearrangement joins TRBV19 to TRBJ1-2, with D uncertain. The ends were cut back, 2 bases at V and 3 bases at J, with 16 bases in the middle. The germline gives CDR1 LNHDA, CDR2 SQIVND (reference sequence). CDR3 length equals 16 residues. Complete variable domain (other parts from reference TRBV19 and TRBJ1-2): DGGITQSPKYLFRKEGQNVTLSCEQNLNHDAMYWYRQDPGQGLRLIYYSQIVNDFQKGDIAEGYSVSREKKESFPLTVTSAQKNPTAFYLCASSINFGGVDYGYTFGSGTRLTVV.

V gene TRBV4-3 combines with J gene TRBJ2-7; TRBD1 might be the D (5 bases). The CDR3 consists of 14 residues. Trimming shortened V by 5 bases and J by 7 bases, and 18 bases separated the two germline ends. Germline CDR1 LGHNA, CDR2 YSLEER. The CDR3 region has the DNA TGCGCCAGCAGCGCCTCGACAGACTGGCAAGAGCAGTACTTC. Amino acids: CASSASTDWQEQYF.

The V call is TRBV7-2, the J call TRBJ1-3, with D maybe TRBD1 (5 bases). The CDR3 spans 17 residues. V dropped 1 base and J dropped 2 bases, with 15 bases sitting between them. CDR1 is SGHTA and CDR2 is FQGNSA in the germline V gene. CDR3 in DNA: TGTGCCAGCAGCTTAGGGGGTGCAGGGTGGACTGGAAACACCATATATTTT. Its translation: CASSLGGAGWTGNTIYF.

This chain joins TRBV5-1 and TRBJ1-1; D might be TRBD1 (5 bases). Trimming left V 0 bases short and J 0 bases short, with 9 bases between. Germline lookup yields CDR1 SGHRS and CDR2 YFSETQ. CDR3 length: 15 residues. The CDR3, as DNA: TGCGCCAGCAGCTTGGAGCAGGGAATGAACACTGAAGCTTTCTTT. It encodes CASSLEQGMNTEAFF.

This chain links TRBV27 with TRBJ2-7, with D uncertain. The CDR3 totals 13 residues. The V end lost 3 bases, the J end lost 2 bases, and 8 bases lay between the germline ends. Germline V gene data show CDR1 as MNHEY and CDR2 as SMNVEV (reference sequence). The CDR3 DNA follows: TGTGCCAGCAGTTTCGGAGACCCCTACGAGCAGTACTTC. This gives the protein CASSFGDPYEQYF.

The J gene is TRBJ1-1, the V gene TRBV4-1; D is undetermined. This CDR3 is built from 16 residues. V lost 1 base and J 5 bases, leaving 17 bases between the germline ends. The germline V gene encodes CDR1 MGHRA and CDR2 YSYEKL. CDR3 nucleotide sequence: TGCGCCAGCAGCCAAGGGGGTGCGGGCCGGTGGACTGAAGCTTTCTTT. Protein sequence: CASSQGGAGRWTEAFF.

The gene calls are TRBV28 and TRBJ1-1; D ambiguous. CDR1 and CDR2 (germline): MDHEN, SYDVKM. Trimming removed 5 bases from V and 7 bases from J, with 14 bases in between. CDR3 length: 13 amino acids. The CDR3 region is CASSDNNDGEAFF. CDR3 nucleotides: TGTGCCAGCAGTGACAACAACGACGGTGAAGCTTTCTTT. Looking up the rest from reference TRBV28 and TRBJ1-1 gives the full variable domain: DVKVTQSSRYLVKRTGEKVFLECVQDMDHENMFWYRQDPGLGLRLIYFSYDVKMKEKGDIPEGYSVSREKKERFSLILESASTNQTSMYLCASSDNNDGEAFFGQGTRLTVV.

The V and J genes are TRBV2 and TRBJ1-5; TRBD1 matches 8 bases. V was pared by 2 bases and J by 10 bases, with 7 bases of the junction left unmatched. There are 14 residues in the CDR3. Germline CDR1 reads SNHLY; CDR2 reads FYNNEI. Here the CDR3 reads CASSETGGGRPQHF. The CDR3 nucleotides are TGTGCCAGCAGTGAAACAGGGGGGGGAAGACCCCAGCATTTT.

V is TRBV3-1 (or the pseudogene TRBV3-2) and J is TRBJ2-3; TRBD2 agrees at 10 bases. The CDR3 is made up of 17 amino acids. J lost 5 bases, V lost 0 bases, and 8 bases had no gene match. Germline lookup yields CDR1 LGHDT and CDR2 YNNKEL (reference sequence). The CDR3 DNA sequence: TGTGCCAGCAGCCAAGACTCTAGCGGGGGTATCGGAGATACGCAGTATTTT. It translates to CASSQDSSGGIGDTQYF.

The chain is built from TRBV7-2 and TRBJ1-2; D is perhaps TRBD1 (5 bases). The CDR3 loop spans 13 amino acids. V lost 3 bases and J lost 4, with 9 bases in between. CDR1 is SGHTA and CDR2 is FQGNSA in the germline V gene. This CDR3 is CASSFDSLYGYTF. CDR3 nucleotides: TGTGCCAGCAGCTTCGACAGCCTCTATGGCTACACCTTC.

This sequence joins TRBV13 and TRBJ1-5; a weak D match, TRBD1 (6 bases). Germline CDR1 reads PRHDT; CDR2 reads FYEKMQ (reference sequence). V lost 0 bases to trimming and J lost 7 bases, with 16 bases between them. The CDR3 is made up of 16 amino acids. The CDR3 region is CASSLGKGVRGQPQHF. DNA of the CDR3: TGTGCCAGCAGCTTAGGGAAGGGGGTAAGGGGACAGCCCCAGCATTTT.

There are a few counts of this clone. For the CDR3, the DNA is TGCGCCAGCAGTTCTGACGGGAGTTTCTACGAGCAGTACTTC. It yields the protein CASSSDGSFYEQYF. The chain recombines TRBV5-1 with TRBJ2-7; tentatively, D is TRBD2 (6 bases). Per the germline V gene, CDR1 is SGHRS and CDR2 is YFSETQ. Between the trimmed V and J ends, which lost 5 bases and 3 bases, there was a span of 15 bases. This CDR3 has 14 amino acids.

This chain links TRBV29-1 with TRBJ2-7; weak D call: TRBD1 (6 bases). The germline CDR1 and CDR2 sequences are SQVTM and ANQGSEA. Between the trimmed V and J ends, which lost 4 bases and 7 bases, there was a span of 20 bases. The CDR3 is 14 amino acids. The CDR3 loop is CSVGGAGQGTEQYF. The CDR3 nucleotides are TGCAGCGTTGGTGGCGCCGGGCAGGGGACGGAGCAGTACTTC.

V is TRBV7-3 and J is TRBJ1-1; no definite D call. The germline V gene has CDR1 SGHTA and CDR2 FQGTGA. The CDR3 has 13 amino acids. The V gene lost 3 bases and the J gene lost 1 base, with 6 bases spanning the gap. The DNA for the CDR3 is TGTGCCAGCAGCTTCTGGCCGAACACTGAAGCTTTCTTT. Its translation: CASSFWPNTEAFF.

CDR3 DNA sequence: TGTGCCAGCAGTCGGGACAGTCAAGAGACCCAGTACTTC. Translation gives CASSRDSQETQYF. The genes are TRBV6-5 and TRBJ2-5, with 7 positions matching TRBD1. Germline values: CDR1 MNHEY, CDR2 SVGAGI. This CDR3 has 13 amino acids. Germline trimming cut 5 bases from V and 2 bases from J; bases unmatched to any gene: 2.

For the CDR3, the DNA is TGCGCCAGCAGCTTAGAGGGGGGGTACAATGAGCAGTTCTTC. This sequence encodes CASSLEGGYNEQFF. The chain uses TRBV5-1 and TRBJ2-1; D may be TRBD2 (7 bases). Germline CDR1 is SGHRS and CDR2 is YFSETQ. The CDR3 contains 14 residues. V lost 2 bases to trimming and J lost 4 bases, with 10 bases between them.

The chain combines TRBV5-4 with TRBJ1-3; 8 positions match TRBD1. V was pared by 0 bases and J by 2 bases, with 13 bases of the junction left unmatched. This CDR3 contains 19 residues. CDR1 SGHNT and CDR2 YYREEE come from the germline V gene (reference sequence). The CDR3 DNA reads TGTGCCAGCAGCTTGGTTGGGACAGGTCCAATCGGTGCTGGAAACACCATATATTTT. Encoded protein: CASSLVGTGPIGAGNTIYF.

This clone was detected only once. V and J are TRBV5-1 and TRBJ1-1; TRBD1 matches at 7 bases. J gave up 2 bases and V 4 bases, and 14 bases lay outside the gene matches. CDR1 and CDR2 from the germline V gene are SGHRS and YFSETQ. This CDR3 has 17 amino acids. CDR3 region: CASSPGQTGAVNTEAFF. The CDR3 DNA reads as TGCGCCAGCAGCCCCGGTCAAACAGGGGCAGTAAACACTGAAGCTTTCTTT.

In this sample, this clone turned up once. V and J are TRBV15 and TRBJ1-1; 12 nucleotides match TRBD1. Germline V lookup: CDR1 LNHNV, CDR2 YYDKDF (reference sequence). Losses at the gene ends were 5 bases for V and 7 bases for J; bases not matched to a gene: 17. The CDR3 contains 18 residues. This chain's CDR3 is CATSQSPGQGARDGEAFF. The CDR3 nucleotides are TGTGCCACCAGCCAGAGTCCGGGACAGGGGGCCCGGGATGGTGAAGCTTTCTTT.

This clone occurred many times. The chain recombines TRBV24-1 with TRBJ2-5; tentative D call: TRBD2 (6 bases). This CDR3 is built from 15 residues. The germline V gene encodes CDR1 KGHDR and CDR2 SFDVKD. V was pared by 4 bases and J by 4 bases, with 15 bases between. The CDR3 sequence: CATSEKPGLGETQYF. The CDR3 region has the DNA TGTGCCACCAGTGAAAAACCGGGACTTGGAGAGACCCAGTACTTC.

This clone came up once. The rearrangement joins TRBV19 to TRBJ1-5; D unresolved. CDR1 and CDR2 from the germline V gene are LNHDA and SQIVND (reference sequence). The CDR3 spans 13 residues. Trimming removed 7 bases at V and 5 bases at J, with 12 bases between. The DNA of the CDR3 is TGTGCCAGTAAGCCCCATAACGATCAGCCCCAGCATTTT. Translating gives CASKPHNDQPQHF.

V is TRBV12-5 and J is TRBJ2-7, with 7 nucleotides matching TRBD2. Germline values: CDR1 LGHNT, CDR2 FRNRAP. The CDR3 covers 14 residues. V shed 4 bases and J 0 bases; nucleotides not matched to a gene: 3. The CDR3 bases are TGTGCTAGTGGTTCGGGGGGTGTCTCCTACGAGCAGTACTTC. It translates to CASGSGGVSYEQYF.

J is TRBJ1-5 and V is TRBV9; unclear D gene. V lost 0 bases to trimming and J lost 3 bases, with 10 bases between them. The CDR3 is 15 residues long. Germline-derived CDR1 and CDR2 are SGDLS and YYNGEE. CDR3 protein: CASSVGRRYNQPQHF. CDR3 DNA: TGTGCCAGCAGCGTAGGCAGAAGATACAATCAGCCCCAGCATTTT.

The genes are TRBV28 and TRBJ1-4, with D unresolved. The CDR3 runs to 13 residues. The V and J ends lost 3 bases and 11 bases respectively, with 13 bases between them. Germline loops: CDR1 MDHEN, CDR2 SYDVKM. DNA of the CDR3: TGTGCCAGCAGTTTTGGGCCGCCCACGAAACTGTTTTTT. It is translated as CASSFGPPTKLFF.

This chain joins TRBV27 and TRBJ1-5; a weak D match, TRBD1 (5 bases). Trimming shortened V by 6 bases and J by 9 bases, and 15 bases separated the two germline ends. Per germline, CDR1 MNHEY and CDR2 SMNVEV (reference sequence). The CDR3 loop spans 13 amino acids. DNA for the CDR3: TGTGCCAGCAGATCCGGGACTAAGGGGCCCCAGCATTTT. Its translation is CASRSGTKGPQHF.

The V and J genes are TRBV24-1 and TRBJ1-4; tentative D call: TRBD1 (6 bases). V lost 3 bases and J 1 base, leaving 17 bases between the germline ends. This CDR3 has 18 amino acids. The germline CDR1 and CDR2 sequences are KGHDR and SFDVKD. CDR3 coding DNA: TGTGCCACCAGTGATCCGCGGGGGGGCCGAGGAACTAATGAAAAACTGTTTTTT. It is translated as CATSDPRGGRGTNEKLFF.